Each of the 3 T cell receptor beta chains below was sequenced from the same sample in a study of cytomegalovirus exposure and HLA in healthy donors listed by TCRdb under 2017. The method was the immunoSEQ multiplex PCR assay. For the multiplex PCR, a mixture combining 60 forward primers for TCR Vbeta segments and 13 reverse primers for TCR Jbeta segments was used. The table was pulled from immuneACCESS by TCRdb, which kept in-frame rearrangements only. Such tables lose some clones; where checked, under half of the loss comes from unresolved V genes, and the rest has no known cause. This sample is represented by about 190,000 clones; just under 75% of them were singletons. Around 3.2% of the sample is held by the ten biggest clonotypes. The sequencing input was PBMCs. Receptors were obtained from a woman aged 30 to 39 in good health and CMV-seropositive.

V usage is TRBV11-2 and J usage is TRBJ2-7; 10 bases map to TRBD2. Per germline, CDR1 SGHAT and CDR2 FQNNGV. V gave up 1 base and J gave up 2 bases; unmatched junction bases: 8. This CDR3 has 17 amino acids. The CDR3 DNA sequence: TGTGCCAGCAGCTTAGGAGATAGCGGGAGGCACACCTACGAGCAGTACTTC. It translates to CASSLGDSGRHTYEQYF. The variable domain in full, completed from reference TRBV11-2 and TRBJ2-7, reads EAGVAQSPRYKIIEKRQSVAFWCNPISGHATLYWYQQILGQGPKLLIQFQNNGVVDDSQLPKDRFSAERLKGVDSTLKIQPAKLEDSAVYLCASSLGDSGRHTYEQYFGPGTRLTVT.

On this clone itself: An end of the junction does not agree with germline; a read error may underlie this. The rearrangement joins TRBV6-4 to TRBJ2-1; tentatively, D is TRBD2 (6 bases). CDR1 is MRHNA and CDR2 is SNTAGT in the germline V gene. The length of the CDR3 is 15 residues. Written as DNA, the CDR3 is TGTACCAGCAGTGAACCCGGGAGCTCCTACAATGAGCAGTTCTTC. Protein product: CTSSEPGSSYNEQFF.

This clone appeared a single time. The chain recombines TRBV10-3 with TRBJ2-7; possibly TRBD1 for D (6 bases). Germline values: CDR1 ENHRY, CDR2 SYGVKD. Trimming left V 6 bases short and J 0 bases short, with 9 bases between. The CDR3 has 13 amino acids. The CDR3 DNA follows: TGTGCCATCAGAGGACAGAGCTCCTACGAGCAGTACTTC. It encodes CAIRGQSSYEQYF.